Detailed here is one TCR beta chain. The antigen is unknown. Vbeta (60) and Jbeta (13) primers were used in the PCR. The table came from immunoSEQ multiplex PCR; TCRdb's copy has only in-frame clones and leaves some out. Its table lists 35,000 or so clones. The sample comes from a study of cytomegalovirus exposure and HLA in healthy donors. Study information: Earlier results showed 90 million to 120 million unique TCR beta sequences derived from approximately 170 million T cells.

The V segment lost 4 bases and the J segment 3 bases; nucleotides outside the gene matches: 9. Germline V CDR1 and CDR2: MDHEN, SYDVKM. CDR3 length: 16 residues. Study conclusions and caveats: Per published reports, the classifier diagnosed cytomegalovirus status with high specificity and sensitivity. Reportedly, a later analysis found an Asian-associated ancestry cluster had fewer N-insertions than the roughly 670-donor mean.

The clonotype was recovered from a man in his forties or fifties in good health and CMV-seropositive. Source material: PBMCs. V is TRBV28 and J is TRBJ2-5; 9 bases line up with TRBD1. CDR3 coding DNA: TGTGCCAGCAGTTCGGGCCGGGACAGGGCGAAAGAGACCCAGTACTTC. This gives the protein CASSSGRDRAKETQYF.